Detailed here is one TCR beta chain. This clonotype was found many times. It has no known antigen specificity. No qualities accompany the bases; no much larger clone lies one base away. TCR libraries were constructed from roughly 380 ng RNA using the Immunoverse kit, and molecular barcoded adaptors covering alpha/delta and beta/gamma chains were employed. TCR library preparation used the same RNA that was used for transcriptome sequencing. An Illumina HiSeq 4000 with 2 x 150 cycles was used to sequence the TCR libraries. In the source study's methods: Using MiXCR, which included quality filtering and error correction, TCR reads were aligned to human V, D, J and C references and then assembled into CDR3 clonotypes. The tcR package in R was used to analyze clonotype counts and gene usage diversity. Raw mapping reads were checked after the RNA-seq reads had been mapped by STAR aligner version 2.5.3a onto the human GRCh37 genome. To test how sequencing depth affected the clonotypes detected, IR-seq fastq files were randomly downsampled with Seqtk 1.3. The raw public reads went through TCRdb reprocessing: fastp at Q25, MiXCR clone calling, in-frame beta chains kept. Rows merge per CDR3 protein into single entries with the most common DNA and genes. None of the V and J calls come from the authors' own analysis; TCRdb made them. The sample yields fewer than 35,000 distinct CDR3 sequences; approximately 17% were counted once. Together, the top ten hold roughly 17% of the sample.

The source of the sample is a study of read filtering for tumor transcriptome and immune sequencing (dated by TCRdb to between 2020 and 2021). In the study overall: The cohort had around 18 male and 11 to 15 female patients with a mean age of roughly 66 years, ranging from roughly 45 to 80. By revised international staging, about 8 patients were R-ISS I, some 17 were R-ISS II and roughly 7 were R-ISS III. Whole-transcriptome libraries were prepared with the TruSeq RNA Access Library Prep Kit after DNase treatment. Per sample, about 4.05 to 11 million TCR-region mapped reads were obtained with IR-seq, compared with only about 80 to 1273 with RNA-seq. Using the same bone marrow samples, the study compared TCR repertoires obtained by targeted immune repertoire sequencing with those obtained by bulk whole-transcriptome sequencing. A main aim was a read-filtering strategy for immune repertoire data, specifically whether clonotypes supported by a single read should be removed. Results and caveats for the whole study, not just this receptor: The correlation between IR-seq and RNA-seq shared clonotype proportions was increased by removal of single-read clonotypes. Rather than purified T cells, the sorted CD138-negative fraction was a mixed bone marrow immune population. Compared with RNA-seq, IR-seq captured clonotypes at much higher depth and more reliably, and a smaller IR-seq throughput was enough to identify most shared clonotypes. Single-read clonotypes made up approximately 84% of clonotypes but only roughly 3.6% of total reads in IR-seq, compared with roughly three quarters of clonotypes and more than 40% of reads in RNA-seq.

V has 4 bases trimmed and J has 8 bases trimmed; junction bases matching no gene number 7. The cysteine opens and the phenylalanine closes a CDR3 of 14 amino acids. Only CDR3 DNA remains: 42 bases, in frame from the first base. CDR1 and CDR2 were assigned from the germline V gene as LGHNA and YNFKEQ. Every patient had bone marrow sampled at the time of active disease. Isolation of bone marrow mononuclear cells was performed by Ficoll-Hypaque density gradient centrifugation. Myeloma plasma cells were removed and CD138-negative cells were obtained by negative selection following labeling with CD138 magnetic microbeads on a MACS separator. Flow cytometry with CD138 antibodies on an Attune NxT was used to check how pure the isolated cells were. Total RNA was extracted using TRIzol reagent and was quantified on a NanoDrop spectrophotometer. Paired RNA-seq and IR-seq were performed on the CD138-negative bone marrow sample of each patient.

The source material was a population of CD138-negative cells sorted from bone marrow. This sample's cell subset or site label indicates: bone marrow mononuclear cells depleted of CD138+ plasma/myeloma cells by negative magnetic selection. The chain was built from TRBV4-2 and TRBJ2-1, and 8 bases in between align with TRBD2. This receptor was identified in a donor aged 40 or over with multiple myeloma. The CDR3 region reads CASSRPAGADEQFF. The base sequence is TGTGCCAGCAGCCGCCCAGCGGGGGCGGATGAGCAGTTCTTC.